This paragraph covers one T cell receptor (beta chain) sequence. Study processing details: The authors estimated nucleated cell counts from reference gene primer amplification. The data were produced by immunoSEQ multiplex PCR, yet TCRdb's version contains in-frame clones alone and is incomplete. V and J calls and clone size are those listed in that table; D and trimming were worked out from the DNA. Seen here are 90,000 to 120,000 clones, 88% observed once, and the top ten hold around 6.5%. This sample was included in a study of blood T cell repertoires in COVID-19. Overall study: Sites across the United States, Italy and Spain contributed samples from acute and convalescent COVID-19. The analysed material was cDNA or gDNA that came from T cells, B-cell-depleted T cells, or PBMCs.

Losses at the gene ends were 5 bases for V and 2 bases for J; bases not matched to a gene: 7. The CDR3 spans 17 residues. In germline, CDR1 is MDHEN, CDR2 SYDVKM. Sequenced sample: peripheral blood. The receptor comes from a woman aged 60 to 75 with acute or convalescent COVID-19. The chain carries TRBV28 and TRBJ2-6; 9 bases are a match to TRBD1. The DNA for the CDR3 is TGTGCCAGCAGTACCGGACAGGGGTTCCCTGGGGCCAACGTCCTGACTTTC. The encoded protein is CASSTGQGFPGANVLTF. Together with reference TRBV28 and TRBJ2-6, the CDR3 gives the full variable domain: DVKVTQSSRYLVKRTGEKVFLECVQDMDHENMFWYRQDPGLGLRLIYFSYDVKMKEKGDIPEGYSVSREKKERFSLILESASTNQTSMYLCASSTGQGFPGANVLTFGAGSRLTVL.